Listed below are T cell receptor beta chains from one sample, sequenced in a study of blood T cell repertoires in COVID-19. Using immunoSEQ multiplex PCR, the repertoire was profiled, and TCRdb retains in-frame clones only, with some absent. The sample has 95,000 to 150,000 clones; around 78% are singletons. Sequencing used peripheral blood. The source of these receptors is a man aged 70 or older with acute or convalescent COVID-19. The CDR3 runs from the conserved cysteine through the conserved F or W. D genes are given only for firm matches. Expanded clones are given a class, and other clones once, few, many or no size at all.

TRBV5-4	TRBJ2-1	TRBD1	NA	CASSVLGQPNNEQFF	TGTGCCAGCAGCGTGTTGGGACAGCCAAACAATGAGCAGTTCTTC
TRBV5-5	TRBJ1-2	TRBD1	NA	CASSTGGTVYGYTF	TGTGCCAGCAGCACAGGGGGCACGGTCTATGGCTACACCTTC
TRBV6-5	TRBJ1-6	NA	NA	CAARASSYNSPLHF	TGTGCCGCGAGGGCGAGCTCCTATAATTCACCCCTCCACTTT
TRBV11-2	TRBJ2-5	TRBD1	NA	CASSRTGDSPQETQYF	TGTGCCAGCAGCAGGACAGGGGATTCTCCCCAAGAGACCCAGTACTTC
TRBV7-3	TRBJ2-1	TRBD2	NA	CASSPLGLAGASYNEQFF	TGTGCCAGCAGTCCGTTGGGACTAGCGGGGGCCTCCTACAATGAGCAGTTCTTC
TRBV5-6	TRBJ1-1	TRBD1	NA	CASSPGTGGAFSTTEAFF	TGTGCCAGCAGCCCAGGGACAGGGGGCGCGTTTTCGACCACTGAAGCTTTCTTT
TRBV19	TRBJ2-7	NA	NA	CASSMGSNSYEQYF	TGTGCCAGTAGTATGGGCAGCAACTCCTACGAGCAGTACTTC
TRBV7-3	TRBJ1-1	NA	few	CASSLFQEGPEAFF	TGTGCCAGCAGCTTATTTCAGGAGGGCCCTGAAGCTTTCTTT
TRBV5-5	TRBJ2-1	TRBD2	NA	CASSRLAGPEFF	TGTGCCAGCAGCCGGCTAGCGGGGCCGGAGTTCTTC
TRBV7-3	TRBJ1-2	NA	NA	CASSLTSADRGGYTF	TGTGCCAGCAGCTTAACCTCCGCGGACCGCGGGGGGTACACCTTC
TRBV5-1	TRBJ1-1	NA	NA	CASSLDTGNAEAFF	TGCGCCAGCAGCTTGGACACAGGGAATGCTGAAGCTTTCTTT
TRBV7-2	TRBJ2-7	TRBD2	NA	CASSLRELAGGSSSYEQYF	TGTGCCAGCAGCTTAAGGGAACTAGCGGGGGGGTCGAGCTCCTACGAGCAGTACTTC
TRBV9	TRBJ2-3	TRBD2	NA	CASSVSGGATDTQYF	TGTGCCAGCAGCGTGAGCGGGGGGGCCACAGATACGCAGTATTTT
TRBV18	TRBJ1-3	NA	NA	CASSPDRTPLNTIYF	TGTGCCAGCTCTCCTGACAGGACTCCATTAAACACCATATATTTT
TRBV19	TRBJ1-2	NA	NA	CASGLGSAPNLYGYTF	TGTGCCAGTGGCCTAGGTTCGGCACCCAATCTATATGGCTACACCTTC
TRBV19	TRBJ1-1	NA	NA	CASNGGVLNTEAFF	TGTGCCAGTAATGGCGGGGTCTTGAACACTGAAGCTTTCTTT
TRBV5-4	TRBJ2-7	TRBD2	NA	CASSSGTSGGPYEQYF	TGTGCCAGCAGCTCCGGGACTAGCGGGGGACCTTACGAGCAGTACTTC
TRBV10-3	TRBJ1-5	NA	once	CAISESRGNQPQHF	TGTGCCATCAGTGAGTCAAGGGGTAATCAGCCCCAGCATTTT
TRBV7-2	TRBJ1-2	NA	NA	CAEIRNLPNYGYTF	TGTGCCGAGATCAGGAACCTCCCGAACTATGGCTACACCTTC
TRBV6-5	TRBJ2-1	NA	NA	CASSYSVSAAYNEQFF	TGTGCCAGCAGTTACTCGGTGTCGGCGGCCTACAATGAGCAGTTCTTC
TRBV27	TRBJ1-2	TRBD1	once	CASSDDRGLYGYTF	TGTGCCAGCAGTGACGACAGGGGGCTCTATGGCTACACCTTC
TRBV7-6	TRBJ2-5	NA	NA	CASSSQGGGTQYF	TGTGCCAGCAGCTCTCAGGGGGGCGGGACCCAGTACTTC